What follows are 14 T cell receptor beta chains derived from one specimen sequenced in a study of blood T cells in healthy people across ages. It was with a sample-barcoded 5' primer and a J-beta primer mix that a second PCR of roughly 6 to 11 cycles was run. One entry per CDR3 protein results from TCRdb running MiXCR on the 5' RACE reads. The sample shows under 1,000,000 distinct CDR3 sequences, 35% to 60% of them seen only once. Sample: blood. These TCRs come from a man older than 75 in good health.

This clonotype occurred a few times. V is TRBV20-1 and J is TRBJ2-7; 11 nucleotides line up with TRBD2. The CDR3 totals 14 residues. Germline V CDR1 and CDR2: DFQATT, SNEGSKA (reference sequence). After removal of 6 bases from V and 2 bases from J, the junction contained 6 bases not matched to a gene. The CDR3 spells CSAVGLAATYEQYF. The CDR3 region has the DNA TGCAGTGCGGTGGGACTAGCGGCGACCTACGAGCAGTACTTC.

This chain uses TRBV7-2 with TRBJ2-1; D is unresolved. Between the trimmed V and J ends, which lost 6 bases and 1 base, there was a span of 13 bases. This CDR3 is built from 15 residues. The germline CDR1 and CDR2 sequences are SGHTA and FQGNSA. CDR3 in amino acids: CASRRQVVSYNEQFF. Written as DNA, the CDR3 is TGTGCCAGCAGAAGGCAGGTAGTTTCCTACAATGAGCAGTTCTTC.

The CDR3 DNA reads as TGTGCCAGCTCACAGGGGAAAATCTACGAGCAGTACTTC. Translated: CASSQGKIYEQYF. The chain recombines TRBV18 with TRBJ2-7; a weak D match, TRBD1 (5 bases). Trimming left V 4 bases short and J 3 bases short, with 10 bases between. Germline V gene lookup returns CDR1 KGHSH and CDR2 LQKENI. This CDR3 has 13 amino acids.

The table lists this clonotype with a few counts. The chain employs TRBV6-4 and TRBJ2-5, with 14 bases lining up with TRBD2. This CDR3 contains 14 residues. Germline CDR1 is MRHNA and CDR2 is SNTAGT. The V gene end was trimmed by 8 bases and the J gene end by 3 bases; junction bases not matched to a gene: 2. The CDR3: CASGGLAGEETQYF. Here the CDR3 DNA reads TGTGCCAGCGGGGGACTAGCGGGGGAAGAGACCCAGTACTTC.

This chain connects TRBV5-4 to TRBJ2-3; no clear D gene. The germline gives CDR1 SGHNT, CDR2 YYREEE (reference sequence). CDR3 length equals 14 residues. The V and J ends lost 0 bases and 2 bases respectively, with 7 bases between them. The CDR3 spells CASSLVGVTDTQYF. For the CDR3, the DNA is TGTGCCAGCAGCTTGGTTGGGGTCACAGATACGCAGTATTTT. Supplemented by reference TRBV5-4 and TRBJ2-3, the full variable domain reads ETGVTQSPTHLIKTRGQQVTLRCSSQSGHNTVSWYQQALGQGPQFIFQYYREEENGRGNFPPRFSGLQFPNYSSELNVNALELDDSALYLCASSLVGVTDTQYFGPGTRLTVL.

The chain carries TRBV10-3 and TRBJ2-5, with TRBD1 as a possible D gene (6 bases). The CDR3 totals 16 residues. CDR1 is ENHRY and CDR2 is SYGVKD in the germline V gene. The V and J ends lost 0 bases and 1 base respectively, with 12 bases between them. The CDR3 here is CAISESSDSLQETQYF. CDR3 DNA: TGTGCCATCAGTGAGTCTTCGGACAGTCTCCAAGAGACCCAGTACTTC.

This clonotype was detected ten times or more. Possible read error: a much larger clone is one base away. This sequence joins TRBV14 and TRBJ2-1; 7 positions match TRBD1. The assigned J gene may be wrong: the sequence end matches TRBJ2-7 better. CDR3 size: 15 residues. Germline CDR1 is SGHDN and CDR2 is FVKESK. Written as DNA, the CDR3 is TGTGCCAGCAGCCAAGGGACAGGAGCCTACAATGAGCAGTACTTC. It translates to CASSQGTGAYNEQYF.

In this sample, this clonotype turned up a few times. V and J are TRBV6-1 and TRBJ2-3; either TRBD1 or TRBD2 may fit D (5 bases each). CDR1 is MNHNS, CDR2 SASEGT, per germline. The CDR3 has 19 residues. V was pared by 6 bases and J by 4 bases, with 29 bases between. Here the CDR3 reads CASRPLFEPGPPSADTQYF. In nucleotides, the CDR3 is TGTGCCAGCAGACCTCTATTTGAACCGGGACCCCCAAGCGCAGATACGCAGTATTTT.

In its sample, this clonotype was seen many times. The V call is TRBV2, the J call TRBJ2-7, with TRBD2 identical over 8 bases. Germline-derived CDR1 and CDR2 are SNHLY and FYNNEI. This CDR3 is built from 13 residues. After removal of 6 bases from V and 6 bases from J, the junction contained 7 bases not matched to a gene. CDR3: CASRVGTSREQYF. For the CDR3, the DNA is TGTGCCAGCAGGGTGGGGACTAGTCGCGAGCAGTACTTC.

The CDR3 sequence: CASNSHETQYF. CDR3 in DNA: TGTGCCAGCAATTCCCATGAGACCCAGTACTTC. The rearrangement links TRBV28 to TRBJ2-5; D remains unclear. CDR3 size: 11 residues. V was pared by 7 bases and J by 5 bases, with 8 bases between. Germline assignment: CDR1 MDHEN and CDR2 SYDVKM.

This clonotype came up a few times. This chain joins TRBV18 and TRBJ2-5, with a tentative D call TRBD2 (5 bases). This CDR3 region has 15 residues. V was cut by 3 bases and J by 11 bases, with 22 bases left in between. CDR1 KGHSH and CDR2 LQKENI come from the germline V gene. As DNA, the CDR3 is TGTGCCAGCTCACCGGACTTCCGTCAGCTCTCTGCGCAGTACTTC. As protein: CASSPDFRQLSAQYF.

This chain links TRBV15 with TRBJ2-1; 9 bases agree with TRBD2. Germline trimming cut 5 bases from V and 4 bases from J; bases unmatched to any gene: 6. This CDR3 comprises 15 residues. Germline values: CDR1 LNHNV, CDR2 YYDKDF (reference sequence). In DNA, the CDR3 is TGTGCCACCAGCCCCGTAGCGGGAGCTTACAATGAGCAGTTCTTC. Translated: CATSPVAGAYNEQFF.

This clonotype was found many times. The rearrangement links TRBV28 to TRBJ1-2; a weak D match, TRBD1 (5 bases). The CDR3 has 14 amino acids. Per germline, CDR1 MDHEN and CDR2 SYDVKM. V lost 2 bases to trimming and J lost 2 bases, with 9 bases between them. The CDR3 nucleotides read TGTGCCAGCAGTTTAGGGGCAGCAAACTATGGCTACACCTTC. It specifies CASSLGAANYGYTF.

This chain links TRBV6-2 or TRBV6-3 with TRBJ1-5, with TRBD1 as a possible D gene (5 bases). The V end was cut by 6 bases, the J end by 7 bases, with 13 bases between. The CDR3 runs to 13 residues. In germline, CDR1 is MNHEY, CDR2 SVGEGT. CDR3 coding DNA: TGTGCCAGCAGGGGGCCCGCGGGACAGCCCCAGCATTTT. Protein: CASRGPAGQPQHF.